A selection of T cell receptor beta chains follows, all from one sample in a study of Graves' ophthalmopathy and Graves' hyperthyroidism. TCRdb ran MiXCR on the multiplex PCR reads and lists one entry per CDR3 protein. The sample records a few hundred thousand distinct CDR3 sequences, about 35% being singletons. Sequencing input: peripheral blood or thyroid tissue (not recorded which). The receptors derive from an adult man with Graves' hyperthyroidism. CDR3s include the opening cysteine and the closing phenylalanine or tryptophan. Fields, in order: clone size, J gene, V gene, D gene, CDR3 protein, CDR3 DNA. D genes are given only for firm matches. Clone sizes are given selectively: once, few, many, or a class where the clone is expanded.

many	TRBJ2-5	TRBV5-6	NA	CASSLERWETQYF	TGTGCCAGCAGCTTGGAACGGTGGGAGACCCAGTACTTC
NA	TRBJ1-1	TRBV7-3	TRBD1	CASSLYTGGSTEAFF	TGTGCCAGCAGCTTATATACAGGGGGTAGCACTGAAGCTTTCTTT
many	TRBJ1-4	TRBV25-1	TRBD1	CASRQGAGEKLFF	TGTGCCAGCAGACAGGGGGCGGGTGAAAAACTGTTTTTT
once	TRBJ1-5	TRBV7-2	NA	CASGLAAGQPQHF	TGTGCCAGCGGCTTGGCAGCAGGGCAGCCCCAGCATTTT
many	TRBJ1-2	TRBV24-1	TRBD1	CATSESGTGRSQGYTF	TGTGCCACCAGTGAGTCCGGGACAGGGCGTTCGCAGGGCTACACCTTC
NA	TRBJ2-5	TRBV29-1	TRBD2	CSVDGGGEETQYF	TGCAGCGTTGACGGGGGAGGGGAAGAGACCCAGTACTTC
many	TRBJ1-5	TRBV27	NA	CASSLGSPYQPQHF	TGTGCCAGCAGTTTGGGCAGCCCCTATCAGCCCCAGCATTTT
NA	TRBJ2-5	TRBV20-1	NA	CSAVGIESTQYF	TGCAGTGCCGTAGGGATCGAGTCGACCCAGTACTTC
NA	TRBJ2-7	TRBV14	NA	CASSRLSSYEQYF	TGTGCCAGCAGCCGCCTGAGCTCCTACGAGCAGTACTTC
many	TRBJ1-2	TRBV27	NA	CASSRRTGQGPNYGYTF	TGTGCCAGCAGTCGACGCACGGGACAAGGGCCTAACTATGGCTACACCTTC
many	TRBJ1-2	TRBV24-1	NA	CATSDLVYGYTF	TGTGCCACCAGTGATTTAGTCTATGGCTACACCTTC
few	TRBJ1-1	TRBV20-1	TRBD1	CSARDRGLIAEAFF	TGCAGTGCGAGGGACAGGGGGCTGATCGCTGAAGCTTTCTTT
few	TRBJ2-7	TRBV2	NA	CASFQHSTHYEQYF	TGTGCCAGCTTCCAGCACTCAACTCACTACGAGCAGTACTTC
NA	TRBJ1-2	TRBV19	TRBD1	CASSTGTGDRNYGYTF	TGTGCCAGTAGTACCGGGACAGGAGACAGGAATTATGGCTACACCTTC
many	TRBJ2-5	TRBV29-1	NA	CSVEAGPLTQYF	TGCAGCGTTGAAGCGGGACCTCTTACCCAGTACTTC
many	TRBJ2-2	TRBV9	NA	CASSVDGSYTGELFF	TGTGCCAGCAGCGTAGACGGATCTTACACCGGGGAGCTGTTTTTT
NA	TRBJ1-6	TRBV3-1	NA	CASNQDGNSPLHF	TGTGCCAGCAACCAAGATGGTAATTCACCCCTCCACTTT
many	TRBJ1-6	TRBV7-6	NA	CASSLGANSPLHF	TGTGCCAGCAGCTTAGGGGCCAATTCACCCCTCCACTTT
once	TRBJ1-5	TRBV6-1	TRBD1	CASRVSPVNTTGRVNQPQHF	TGTGCCAGCAGGGTCTCCCCAGTGAACACGACAGGGCGGGTCAATCAGCCCCAGCATTTT
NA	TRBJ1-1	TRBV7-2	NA	CASSRRLAGGF	TGTGCCAGCAGCAGACGACTAGCGGGGGGCTTT
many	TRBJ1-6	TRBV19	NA	CASSIRGGDSPLHF	TGTGCCAGTAGTATTCGAGGAGGGGATTCACCCCTCCACTTT
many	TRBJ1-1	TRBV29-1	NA	CSVERITEAFF	TGCAGCGTTGAAAGGATCACTGAAGCTTTCTTT
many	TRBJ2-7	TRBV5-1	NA	CASSLDPETYEQYF	TGCGCCAGCAGCTTGGATCCCGAGACCTACGAGCAGTACTTC
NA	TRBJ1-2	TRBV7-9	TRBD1	CASSQGQGLSYGYTF	TGTGCCAGCAGCCAAGGACAGGGTCTTTCCTATGGCTACACCTTC
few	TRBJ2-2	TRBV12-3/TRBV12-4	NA	CASSFRLRTRNTGELFF	TGTGCCAGCAGTTTTCGTTTGCGGACACGTAACACCGGGGAGCTGTTTTTT
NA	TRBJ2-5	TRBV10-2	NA	CASSWRDSITRETQYF	TGCGCCAGCAGTTGGCGGGACAGCATCACCCGAGAGACCCAGTACTTC
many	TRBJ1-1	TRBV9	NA	CASSVEAGVNTEAFF	TGTGCCAGCAGCGTAGAGGCAGGCGTGAACACTGAAGCTTTCTTT
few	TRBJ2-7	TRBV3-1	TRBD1	CASSDDRGGEQYF	TGTGCCAGCAGCGACGACAGGGGAGGTGAGCAGTACTTC
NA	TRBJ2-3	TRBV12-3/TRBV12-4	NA	CASSRGDTDTQYF	TGTGCCAGCAGTCGGGGAGATACAGATACGCAGTATTTT
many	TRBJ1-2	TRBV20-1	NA	CSVTPVGYGYTF	TGCAGTGTTACACCTGTGGGATATGGCTACACCTTC
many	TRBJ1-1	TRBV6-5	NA	CASSYYGAGEAFF	TGTGCCAGCAGTTACTACGGGGCCGGGGAAGCTTTCTTT
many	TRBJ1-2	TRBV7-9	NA	CASSPPGRRGDGYTF	TGTGCCAGCAGCCCGCCCGGGAGACGCGGGGATGGCTACACCTTC
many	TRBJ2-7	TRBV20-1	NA	CSAAQGYEQYF	TGCAGTGCGGCACAGGGTTACGAGCAGTACTTC
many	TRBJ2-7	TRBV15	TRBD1	CATSRDGTGEYEQYF	TGTGCCACCAGCAGAGATGGGACAGGGGAGTACGAGCAGTACTTC
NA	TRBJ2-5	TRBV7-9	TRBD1	CASSLLGTGHQETQYF	TGTGCCAGCAGCTTACTCGGGACAGGGCACCAAGAGACCCAGTACTTC
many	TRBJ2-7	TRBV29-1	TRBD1	CSASTGGSSYEQYF	TGCAGCGCCTCCACAGGGGGCAGCTCTTACGAGCAGTACTTC
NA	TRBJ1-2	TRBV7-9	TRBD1	CASSPDREGYGYTF	TGTGCCAGCAGCCCAGACAGGGAAGGGTATGGCTACACCTTC
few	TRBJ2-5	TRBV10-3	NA	CAISEGPEKYQETQYF	TGTGCCATCAGTGAGGGACCGGAAAAGTACCAAGAGACCCAGTACTTC
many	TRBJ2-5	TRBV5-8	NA	CASSLEGIQETQYF	TGTGCCAGCAGCTTGGAAGGGATACAAGAGACCCAGTACTTC
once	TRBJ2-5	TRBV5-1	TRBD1	CASSPRPPGQRETQYF	TGCGCCAGCAGCCCTCGTCCACCGGGACAGAGGGAGACCCAGTACTTC
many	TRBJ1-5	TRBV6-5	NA	CASSPRAGGTQPQHF	TGTGCCAGCAGCCCCCGCGCGGGGGGCACTCAGCCCCAGCATTTT
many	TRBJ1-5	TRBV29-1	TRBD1	CSVATGVLKPQHF	TGCAGCGTTGCGACAGGGGTGTTAAAGCCCCAGCATTTT
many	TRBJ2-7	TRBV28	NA	CASSGGASYEQYF	TGTGCCAGCAGTGGGGGAGCCTCCTACGAGCAGTACTTC
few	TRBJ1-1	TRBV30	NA	CAWTGNMNTEAFF	TGTGCCTGGACCGGAAACATGAACACTGAAGCTTTCTTT
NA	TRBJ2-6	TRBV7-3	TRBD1	CASSIPGTGDGSGANVLTF	TGTGCCAGCAGCATACCCGGGACAGGGGATGGCTCTGGGGCCAACGTCCTGACTTTC
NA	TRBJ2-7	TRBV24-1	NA	CATSDSRQDYEQCF	TGTGCCACCAGTGATTCTCGACAAGACTACGAGCAGTGCTTC